Given below is one TCR beta chain in context. Everyone who took part was 18 to 89 years old, and they came from fewer than 25 US areas. Membership in each cohort depended on participant-reported clinical history. These data originate in a study of blood T cell repertoires in COVID-19. Overall study context: In each case, the material was cDNA or gDNA derived from T cells, B-cell-depleted T cells, or PBMCs.

CDR1 is SNHLY and CDR2 is FYNNEI in the germline V gene. Deletions cut 1 base from V and 0 bases from J, with 7 bases between. This CDR3 has 15 amino acids. The protocol was immunoSEQ multiplex PCR, while the TCRdb copy is restricted to in-frame clones and leaves out a portion. This table holds 200,000 to 250,000 clones, roughly 80% found once. Sequenced material: PBMCs or T cells enriched from blood (not recorded which). The receptor was derived from a woman in her forties with acute COVID-19. The chain has TRBV2 and TRBJ1-3; D possibly corresponds to TRBD1 (5 bases). CDR3 coding DNA: TGTGCCAGCAGTGAAGACCAGGGCTCTGGAAACACCATATATTTT. Translated, it gives CASSEDQGSGNTIYF.